This TCR beta chain was retrieved from a study of PD-1 blockade in mismatch repair-deficient tumors. About the research overall: Patients had over ten mismatch repair-deficient cancer types and were previously treated and progressing.

Mismatch repair deficiency was confirmed in all patients, by PCR or immunohistochemistry. A few pembrolizumab responders had their TCRs sequenced. Deletions cut 5 bases from V and 2 bases from J, with 5 bases between. Per the germline V gene, CDR1 is SGHVS and CDR2 is FQNEAQ. The CDR3 loop spans 12 amino acids. Overall study results and limits: After pembrolizumab, tumor-resident clones rose rapidly, then generally contracted before radiologic responses.

The assay was immunoSEQ multiplex PCR, and TCRdb's table has in-frame clones only and misses some. The sample includes 77,000 or so clones, 70% to 90% of them seen just once. This clone came up a few times. Its specificity is not known. The source material was peripheral blood, sampled 44 weeks after starting pembrolizumab. The source of this sequence is an adult with mismatch repair-deficient cancer. This chain connects TRBV7-8 to TRBJ2-3; D uncertain. Here the CDR3 DNA reads TGTGCCAGCAGCCGCTTCACAGATACGCAGTATTTT. This translates into CASSRFTDTQYF.